Each of the 13 T cell receptor beta chains below was sequenced from the same sample in a study of shared clonotypes between healthy human individuals. Using immunoSEQ multiplex PCR, the repertoire was profiled, and TCRdb retains in-frame clones only, with some absent. The sample gives about 1.1 million clones, about 84% of which show up once; roughly 0.65% is in the top ten. Sequencing was carried out using memory CD4+ T cells from PBMCs. Indicated subset: CD45RA-negative fraction. These receptors originate from a man between 18 and 29 years old in good health. Some clones in this sample may be carry-over from other donors' samples.

The chain combines TRBV7-8 with TRBJ1-5; no definite D call. CDR1 is SGHVS, CDR2 FQNEAQ, per germline. The ends were cut back, 3 bases at V and 6 bases at J, with 9 bases in the middle. The CDR3 runs 13 residues. The chain's CDR3 is CASSFTGFQPQHF. The CDR3 coding sequence is TGTGCCAGCAGCTTCACGGGTTTTCAGCCCCAGCATTTT. The variable domain in full, with the rest retrieved from reference TRBV7-8 and TRBJ1-5, is GAGVSQSPRYKVAKRGQDVALRCDPISGHVSLFWYQQALGQGPEFLTYFQNEAQLDKSGLPSDRFFAERPEGSVSTLKIQRTQQEDSAVYLCASSFTGFQPQHFGDGTRLSIL.

This clone turned up a few times. CDR3 in DNA: TGCAGCGTTGCAGGGACGGGCAATCAGCCCCAGCATTTT. Translation gives CSVAGTGNQPQHF. J is TRBJ1-5 and V is TRBV29-1; D possibly corresponds to TRBD1 (5 bases). V dropped 4 bases and J dropped 2 bases, with 9 bases sitting between them. The CDR3 spans 13 residues. Germline loops: CDR1 SQVTM, CDR2 ANQGSEA. The full variable domain, with the rest looked up from reference TRBV29-1 and TRBJ1-5, is SAVISQKPSRDICQRGTSLTIQCQVDSQVTMMFWYRQQPGQSLTLIATANQGSEATYESGFVIDKFPISRPNLTFSTLTVSNMSPEDSSIYLCSVAGTGNQPQHFGDGTRLSIL.

The chain combines TRBV27 with TRBJ2-7, with D possibly being TRBD1 (6 bases). The germline V gene encodes CDR1 MNHEY and CDR2 SMNVEV (reference sequence). Trimming removed 6 bases from V and 3 bases from J, with 15 bases in between. The CDR3 contains 14 residues. In DNA form, the CDR3 reads TGTGCCAGCAGCCCCGGACAGCCAATCTACGAGCAGTACTTC. Translating it yields CASSPGQPIYEQYF.

Written as DNA, the CDR3 is TGTGCCAGCAGTGTAGAGGTTTACACTGAAGCTTTCTTT. Residues: CASSVEVYTEAFF. The V call is TRBV2, the J call TRBJ1-1; D gene uncertain. The CDR3 runs 13 residues. Germline V gene sequence: CDR1 SNHLY, CDR2 FYNNEI. V was cut by 4 bases and J by 3 bases, with 9 bases left in between.

The chain uses TRBV2 and TRBJ2-1; maybe TRBD2 (6 bases). Per the germline V gene, CDR1 is SNHLY and CDR2 is FYNNEI. With 7 bases removed from V and 4 bases from J, the gap between germline ends came to 11 bases. This CDR3 contains 13 residues. The CDR3 loop is CASKIGRYNEQFF. The CDR3 coding sequence is TGTGCCAGCAAGATAGGGAGGTACAATGAGCAGTTCTTC.

The chain links TRBV28 to TRBJ2-1; D is uncertain. The length of the CDR3 is 13 residues. The germline CDR1 and CDR2 sequences are MDHEN and SYDVKM. Trimming stripped 8 bases from V and 9 bases from J, with 17 bases between. The CDR3 spells CASRPASSVEQFF. CDR3 sequence (DNA): TGTGCCAGCCGGCCGGCTAGTTCGGTTGAGCAGTTCTTC.

This chain connects TRBV7-9 to TRBJ2-5; possibly TRBD2 for D (5 bases). V was pared by 5 bases and J by 5 bases, with 18 bases between. The CDR3 length is 15 residues. The germline gives CDR1 SEHNR, CDR2 FQNEAQ (reference sequence). CDR3 region: CASSHSRELGETQYF. DNA of the CDR3: TGTGCCAGCAGCCACTCGAGGGAGTTAGGGGAGACCCAGTACTTC. The whole variable domain, filled in from reference TRBV7-9 and TRBJ2-5, reads DTGVSQNPRHKITKRGQNVTFRCDPISEHNRLYWYRQTLGQGPEFLTYFQNEAQLEKSRLLSDRFSAERPKGSFSTLEIQRTEQGDSAMYLCASSHSRELGETQYFGPGTRLLVL.

On this clone: With only one base between it and a far larger clone, this is likely a read error. This sample also contains other DNA sequences that code for the same CDR3. The gene calls are TRBV7-9 and TRBJ2-1, with TRBD2 as a possible D gene (5 bases). There are 15 residues in the CDR3. The germline gives CDR1 SEHNR, CDR2 FQNEAQ (reference sequence). With 4 bases removed from V and 0 bases from J, the gap between germline ends came to 10 bases. The CDR3 DNA reads TGTGCCAGCAGCTCCCTGGGGAGCTCCTACAATGAGCAGTTCTTC. Translating gives CASSSLGSSYNEQFF.

This sequence joins TRBV4-2 and TRBJ2-1, with 11 bases lining up with TRBD2. The CDR3 is 16 residues long. The germline V gene encodes CDR1 LGHNA and CDR2 YNFKEQ. J was trimmed by 2 bases and V by 2 bases; bases with no gene match: 2. CDR3 protein: CASSQTSGSPYNEQFF. CDR3 nucleotide sequence: TGTGCCAGCAGCCAAACTAGCGGGAGTCCCTACAATGAGCAGTTCTTC.

V and J are TRBV10-3 and TRBJ1-5, with D unresolved. Germline V gives CDR1 ENHRY, CDR2 SYGVKD. This CDR3 has 13 amino acids. The V end was cut by 2 bases, the J end by 5 bases, with 7 bases between. CDR3 DNA: TGTGCCATCAGTGAGAACTATGATCAGCCCCAGCATTTT. Its protein is CAISENYDQPQHF.

The chain uses TRBV4-1 and TRBJ1-4; D is possibly TRBD1 (5 bases). Germline lookup yields CDR1 MGHRA and CDR2 YSYEKL. The CDR3 runs to 14 residues. The V and J ends lost 3 bases and 7 bases respectively, with 12 bases between them. CDR3 protein: CASSQFRGVEKLFF. The DNA for the CDR3 is TGCGCCAGCAGCCAGTTTCGGGGGGTTGAAAAACTGTTTTTT.

This clone was detected ten times or more. The chain carries TRBV2 and TRBJ2-3; a possible D gene is TRBD2 (6 bases). This CDR3 contains 18 residues. V was trimmed by 0 bases and J by 0 bases, leaving 16 bases between them. Germline V lookup: CDR1 SNHLY, CDR2 FYNNEI. CDR3 bases: TGTGCCAGCAGTGAAGCGCATGGTTGGGGGACTAGCACAGATACGCAGTATTTT. Translating it yields CASSEAHGWGTSTDTQYF.

The chain couples TRBV10-3 to TRBJ2-3; 10 nucleotides match TRBD2. CDR1 is ENHRY and CDR2 is SYGVKD in the germline V gene. The CDR3 contains 13 residues. Trimming cost V 8 bases and J 4 bases; bases outside gene matches: 3. The CDR3 loop is CAILLAGADTQYF. CDR3 coding DNA: TGTGCCATCCTCCTAGCGGGAGCAGATACGCAGTATTTT.